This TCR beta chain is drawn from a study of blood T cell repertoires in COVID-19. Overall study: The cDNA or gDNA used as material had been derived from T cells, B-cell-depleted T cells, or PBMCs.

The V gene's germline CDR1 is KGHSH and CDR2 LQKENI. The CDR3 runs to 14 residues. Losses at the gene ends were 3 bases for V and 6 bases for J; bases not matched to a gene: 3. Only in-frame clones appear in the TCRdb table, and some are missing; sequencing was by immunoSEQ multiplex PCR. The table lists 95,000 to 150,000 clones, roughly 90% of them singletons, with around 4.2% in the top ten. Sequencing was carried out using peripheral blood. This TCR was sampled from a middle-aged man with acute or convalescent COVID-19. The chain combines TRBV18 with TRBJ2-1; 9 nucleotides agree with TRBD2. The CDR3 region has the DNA TGTGCCAGCTCACCTAGGACTAGCGTCAATGAGCAGTTCTTC. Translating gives CASSPRTSVNEQFF.